The 17 T cell receptor beta chains below all came from one sample that was sequenced in a study of human T cells and chemical hapten exposure (dated by TCRdb to the early 2020s). Library method: RACE. Sequencing took place on a NextSeq 500. Using fastp at Q25 and MiXCR, TCRdb reprocessed the public reads and kept productive beta chains. Rows matching on CDR3 protein sequence are summarized as one entry with the most common DNA and genes. The sample table contains some 120,000 distinct CDR3 sequences; only one count was recorded for 9.5% to 13% of them. The ten largest clones capture roughly 1.3% of the sample. This sample's time point label indicates: patch test 1, 2 weeks after DPC sensitization. The sample's treatment or condition label, in plain terms: therapeutic diphenylcyclopropenone sensitization with weekly scalp DPC. The sample here was whole blood, taken in connection with sensitization to the hapten diphenylcyclopropenone (DPC). The receptors here all came from a woman aged 50 to 65 with alopecia areata. Some clones in this sample may be carry-over from other donors' samples.

Many counts were recorded for this clonotype. The chain links TRBV5-6 to TRBJ1-4; D gene uncertain. Looked up from germline, CDR1 is SGHDT and CDR2 is YYEEEE. The CDR3 length is 11 residues. Trimming cost V 5 bases and J 12 bases, with 11 bases left between them. The CDR3 here is CASSYAGQLFF. DNA for the CDR3: TGTGCCAGCAGTTACGCAGGACAACTGTTTTTT.

V and J are TRBV11-2 and TRBJ2-3; 11 nucleotides match TRBD1. V trimming: 5 bases; J trimming: 2 bases; junction bases outside the gene matches: 15. Germline CDR1 SGHAT, CDR2 FQNNGV. The CDR3 spans 19 residues. CDR3 region: CASSSGTGGPSSFTDTQYF. CDR3 coding DNA: TGTGCCAGCAGCAGCGGGACAGGGGGACCGAGTTCCTTCACAGATACGCAGTATTTT. The whole variable domain, filled in from reference TRBV11-2 and TRBJ2-3, reads EAGVAQSPRYKIIEKRQSVAFWCNPISGHATLYWYQQILGQGPKLLIQFQNNGVVDDSQLPKDRFSAERLKGVDSTLKIQPAKLEDSAVYLCASSSGTGGPSSFTDTQYFGPGTRLTVL.

The rearrangement links TRBV7-2 to TRBJ2-1, with D unresolved. CDR3 length: 15 amino acids. Trimming stripped 6 bases from V and 5 bases from J, with 17 bases between. Germline CDR1 and CDR2: SGHTA and FQGNSA. This CDR3 is CASRESYSGNNEQFF. The CDR3 nucleotides read TGTGCCAGCAGGGAGTCCTACTCTGGGAACAATGAGCAGTTCTTC.

This clonotype was picked up a small number of times. The chain has TRBV12-3 or TRBV12-4 and TRBJ1-1, with no clear D. The CDR3 length is 15 residues. Trimming shortened V by 3 bases and J by 0 bases, and 11 bases separated the two germline ends. The CDR3 sequence is CASSFMHGMNTEAFF. CDR3 sequence (DNA): TGTGCCAGCAGTTTCATGCACGGGATGAACACTGAAGCTTTCTTT.

The chain carries TRBV28 and TRBJ1-2; D remains ambiguous. The V end lost 5 bases, the J end lost 2 bases, and 12 bases lay between the germline ends. Per germline, CDR1 MDHEN and CDR2 SYDVKM. The CDR3 consists of 14 residues. The CDR3 DNA reads as TGTGCCAGCAGTCCCCCCGGGCCAAACTATGGCTACACCTTC. This gives the protein CASSPPGPNYGYTF.

This clonotype was counted only a few times. V and J are TRBV18 and TRBJ2-1; D could derive from TRBD1 or TRBD2 (5 bases each). V dropped 6 bases and J dropped 13 bases, with 16 bases sitting between them. Germline values: CDR1 KGHSH, CDR2 LQKENI. This CDR3 has 12 residues. CDR3 region: CASSPEGQKQFF. The CDR3 DNA sequence: TGTGCCAGCTCCCCAGAGGGGCAGAAACAGTTCTTC.

This clonotype turned up a few times. This rearrangement joins TRBV25-1 to TRBJ1-1; no firm D call. Germline V lookup: CDR1 MGHDK, CDR2 SYGVNS. The CDR3 runs 12 residues. Trimming took off 1 base at V and 10 bases at J, with 10 bases between the two ends. This CDR3 reads CASSESGFRAFF. For the CDR3, the DNA is TGTGCCAGCAGTGAATCCGGGTTCAGAGCTTTCTTT.

The rearrangement uses TRBV7-9 and TRBJ1-4, with D tentatively TRBD1 (6 bases). Germline values: CDR1 SEHNR, CDR2 FQNEAQ (reference sequence). V was clipped by 5 bases and J by 8 bases, with 15 bases between them. The CDR3 sequence is 14 residues long. CDR3 region: CASSLMGDNEKLFF. The CDR3 bases are TGTGCCAGCAGCCTTATGGGGGACAACGAAAAACTGTTTTTT.

The gene calls are TRBV12-3 or TRBV12-4 and TRBJ2-7; no clear D gene. The V end lost 3 bases, the J end lost 6 bases, and 15 bases lay between the germline ends. This CDR3 contains 14 residues. The chain's CDR3 is CASSLAPPRSEQYF. CDR3 nucleotide sequence: TGTGCCAGCAGTTTGGCACCCCCGAGGAGCGAGCAGTACTTC.

This clonotype has at least ten counts. J is TRBJ1-2 and V is TRBV18, with D tentatively TRBD1 (5 bases). The CDR3 runs 13 residues. V shed 6 bases and J shed 4 bases, with 12 bases lying between them. The germline V gene encodes CDR1 KGHSH and CDR2 LQKENI. The CDR3 loop is CASSPGAAYGYTF. CDR3 nucleotide sequence: TGTGCCAGCTCGCCCGGGGCTGCCTATGGCTACACCTTC.

The chain links TRBV15 to TRBJ2-5; 9 bases are shared with TRBD1. V gave up 0 bases and J gave up 4 bases; unmatched junction bases: 6. The CDR3 runs to 16 residues. Germline V lookup: CDR1 LNHNV, CDR2 YYDKDF (reference sequence). The DNA of the CDR3 is TGTGCCACCAGCAGAGATTTACAGGGGGCGCGAGAGACCCAGTACTTC. Protein: CATSRDLQGARETQYF.

The rearrangement uses TRBV13 and TRBJ2-1; 7 positions agree with TRBD2. Germline V gene lookup returns CDR1 PRHDT and CDR2 FYEKMQ (reference sequence). The junction had 9 bases not matched to a gene; V was cut back by 2 bases and J by 8 bases. This CDR3 spans 15 amino acids. The CDR3 nucleotides read TGTGCCAGCAGCTTACGACGGCGGGGGTTAGATGAGCAGTTCTTC. This encodes CASSLRRRGLDEQFF. The full variable domain, its missing parts supplied by reference TRBV13 and TRBJ2-1, is AAGVIQSPRHLIKEKRETATLKCYPIPRHDTVYWYQQGPGQDPQFLISFYEKMQSDKGSIPDRFSAQQFSDYHSELNMSSLELGDSALYFCASSLRRRGLDEQFFGPGTRLTVL.

The rearrangement uses TRBV3-1 and TRBJ2-5; 8 nucleotides agree with TRBD2. There are 15 residues in the CDR3. Losses at the gene ends were 3 bases for V and 1 base for J; bases not matched to a gene: 4. In germline, CDR1 is LGHDT, CDR2 YNNKEL (reference sequence). CDR3 region: CASSQISGAQETQYF. CDR3 DNA sequence: TGTGCCAGCAGCCAGATTAGCGGGGCCCAAGAGACCCAGTACTTC.

This clonotype was counted ten times or more. The rearrangement uses TRBV2 and TRBJ2-2, with TRBD1 matching over 8 bases. CDR1 is SNHLY and CDR2 is FYNNEI in the germline V gene. This CDR3 has 16 amino acids. V was pared by 6 bases and J by 2 bases, with 8 bases of the junction left unmatched. DNA of the CDR3: TGTGCCAGCAGGGCAGGGGGCAGTGCTAACACCGGGGAGCTGTTTTTT. Residues: CASRAGGSANTGELFF.

This clonotype was recorded at least ten times. The J gene is TRBJ1-4, the V gene TRBV6-2 or TRBV6-3; D is ambiguous. The CDR3 has 14 amino acids. V was cut by 6 bases and J by 6 bases, with 14 bases left in between. Germline V gene sequence: CDR1 MNHEY, CDR2 SVGEGT. CDR3 DNA: TGTGCCAGCAGAACACCTGGAGGACATGAAAAACTGTTTTTT. Encoded protein: CASRTPGGHEKLFF.

The CDR3 DNA is TGTGCCAGCAGCTCGAGCGGAATGGGCCCAGATACGCAGTATTTT. It specifies CASSSSGMGPDTQYF. The genes are TRBV7-9 and TRBJ2-3; TRBD2 is a possible D gene (5 bases). CDR1 SEHNR and CDR2 FQNEAQ come from the germline V gene (reference sequence). V lost 4 bases to trimming and J lost 4 bases, with 15 bases between them. The CDR3 spans 15 residues.

J is TRBJ1-2 and V is TRBV6-2 or TRBV6-3; D remains unclear. The CDR3 has 13 amino acids. Germline CDR1 is MNHEY and CDR2 is SVGEGT. Trimming cost V 0 bases and J 1 base, with 3 bases left between them. CDR3 sequence (DNA): TGTGCCAGCAGTTACTCGAATAACTATGGCTACACCTTC. Translation gives CASSYSNNYGYTF.